This T cell receptor beta chain stems from a study of early T cells in non-severe SARS-CoV-2 infection. The wider study: Bulk RNA taken from unsorted whole blood was sequenced, leaving chains unpaired.

This clonotype was recorded many times. The CDR3 has 17 amino acids. Germline V gene sequence: CDR1 LGHDT, CDR2 YNNKEL (reference sequence). V lost 3 bases and J lost 8, with 23 bases in between. Individual cDNA molecules were tagged with unique molecular identifiers, the study reported. MiXCR, run by TCRdb on the 5' RACE reads, gives a single entry per CDR3 protein. Among 70,000 to 85,000 distinct CDR3 sequences, 5% were seen once, and the ten largest hold around 7.8%. The TCR originated in an adult who was a healthcare worker with PCR-confirmed SARS-CoV-2 infection or an uninfected control (not recorded which). V usage is TRBV3-1 and J usage is TRBJ2-1; D may be TRBD2 (6 bases). The specimen was whole blood, collected at baseline. CDR3 sequence (DNA): TGTGCCAGCAGCCATATATTAGCGGAACCATATAGAGATGAGCAGTTCTTC. Translation: CASSHILAEPYRDEQFF.